The sequence of this TCR beta chain was determined in a study of cytomegalovirus exposure and HLA in healthy donors. PCR used 60 Vbeta primers and 13 Jbeta primers. Measured with immunoSEQ multiplex PCR; TCRdb has only the in-frame clones, and not every one. The data contain about 180,000 clones, approximately 82% of them singletons. The germline V gene has CDR1 MRHNA and CDR2 SNTAGT. Deletions cut 0 bases from V and 3 bases from J, with 12 bases between. There are 16 residues in the CDR3. Whole-study results and caveats: TCR beta sequences numbering 15,000 to 20,000 were associated with HLA alleles at 0.05 false discovery rate in a later analysis. The classifier reportedly diagnosed cytomegalovirus status with high sensitivity and specificity.

A word on this clone: The target antigen is unknown.

The specimen was PBMCs. The rearrangement uses TRBV6-4 and TRBJ2-1; no clear D. The source is a girl aged 2-15 years in good health and CMV-seropositive. CDR3 DNA sequence: TGTGCCAGCAGTGACTCTTCGCATCCAGGCTACAATGAGCAGTTCTTC. Translated, it gives CASSDSSHPGYNEQFF.